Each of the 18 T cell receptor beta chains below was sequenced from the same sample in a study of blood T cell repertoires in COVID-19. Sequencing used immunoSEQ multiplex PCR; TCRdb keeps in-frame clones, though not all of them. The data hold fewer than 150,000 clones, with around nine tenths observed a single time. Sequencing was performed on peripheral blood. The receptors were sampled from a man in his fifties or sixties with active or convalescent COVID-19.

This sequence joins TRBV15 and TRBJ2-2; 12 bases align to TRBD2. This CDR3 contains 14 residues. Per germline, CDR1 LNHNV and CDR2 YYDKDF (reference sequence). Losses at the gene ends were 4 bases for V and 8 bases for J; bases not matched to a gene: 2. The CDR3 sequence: CATSTGLAGGELFF. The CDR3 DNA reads TGTGCCACCAGCACGGGACTAGCGGGTGGGGAGCTGTTTTTT.

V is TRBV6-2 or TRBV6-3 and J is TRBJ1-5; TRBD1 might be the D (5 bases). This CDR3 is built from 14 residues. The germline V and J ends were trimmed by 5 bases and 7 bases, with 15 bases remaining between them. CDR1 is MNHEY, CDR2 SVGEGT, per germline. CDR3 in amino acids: CASSPDTRRQPQHF. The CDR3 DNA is TGTGCCAGCAGTCCGGACACCCGCCGGCAGCCCCAGCATTTT.

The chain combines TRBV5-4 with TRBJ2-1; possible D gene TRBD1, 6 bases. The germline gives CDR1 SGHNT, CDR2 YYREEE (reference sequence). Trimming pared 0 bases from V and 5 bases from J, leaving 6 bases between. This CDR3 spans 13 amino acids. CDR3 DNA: TGTGCCAGCAGCTTGGACAGGGACAATGAGCAGTTCTTC. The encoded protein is CASSLDRDNEQFF.

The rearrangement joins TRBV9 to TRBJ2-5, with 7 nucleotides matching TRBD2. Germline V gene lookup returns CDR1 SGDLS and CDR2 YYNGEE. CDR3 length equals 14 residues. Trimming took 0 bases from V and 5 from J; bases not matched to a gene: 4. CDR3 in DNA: TGTGCCAGCAGCGTAGCGCGGGGAGGGGAGACCCAGTACTTC. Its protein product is CASSVARGGETQYF.

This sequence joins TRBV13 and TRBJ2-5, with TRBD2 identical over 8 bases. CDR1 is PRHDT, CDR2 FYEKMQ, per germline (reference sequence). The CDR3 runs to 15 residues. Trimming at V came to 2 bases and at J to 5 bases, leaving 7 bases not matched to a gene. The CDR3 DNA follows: TGTGCCAGCAGCTTACGGGGCGGGAGGTGGGAGACCCAGTACTTC. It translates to CASSLRGGRWETQYF.

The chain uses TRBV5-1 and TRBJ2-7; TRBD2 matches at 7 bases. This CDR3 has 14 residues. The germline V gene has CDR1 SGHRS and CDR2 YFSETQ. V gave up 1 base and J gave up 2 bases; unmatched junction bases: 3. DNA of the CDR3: TGCGCCAGCAGCTTGACAGCGGGAACCTACGAGCAGTACTTC. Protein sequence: CASSLTAGTYEQYF.

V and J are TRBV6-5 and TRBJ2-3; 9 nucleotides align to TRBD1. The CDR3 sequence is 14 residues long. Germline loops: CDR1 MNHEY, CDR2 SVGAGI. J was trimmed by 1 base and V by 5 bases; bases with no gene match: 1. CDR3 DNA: TGTGCCAGCAGTCGGGACAGGGGCACAGATACGCAGTATTTT. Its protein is CASSRDRGTDTQYF.

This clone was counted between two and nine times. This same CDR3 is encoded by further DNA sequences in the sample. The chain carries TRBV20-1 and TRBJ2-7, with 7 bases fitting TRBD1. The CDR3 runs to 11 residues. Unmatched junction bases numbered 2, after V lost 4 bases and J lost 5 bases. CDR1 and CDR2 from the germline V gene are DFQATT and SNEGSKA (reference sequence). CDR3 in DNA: TGCAGTGCTACAGGGGGAAACGAGCAGTACTTC. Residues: CSATGGNEQYF.

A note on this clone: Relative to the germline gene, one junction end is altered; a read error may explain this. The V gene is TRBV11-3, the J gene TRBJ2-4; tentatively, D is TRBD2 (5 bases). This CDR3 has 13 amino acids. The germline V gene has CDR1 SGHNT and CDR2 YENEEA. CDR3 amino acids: CASSLNNVGEINF. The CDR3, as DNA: TGTGCCAGCAGCTTAAATAATGTCGGGGAGATAAACTTC.

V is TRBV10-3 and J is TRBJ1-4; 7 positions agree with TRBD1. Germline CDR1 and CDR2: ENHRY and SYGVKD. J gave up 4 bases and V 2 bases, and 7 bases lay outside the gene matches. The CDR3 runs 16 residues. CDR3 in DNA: TGTGCCATCAGTGAGGGTCGAACAGGGGATAATGAAAAACTGTTTTTT. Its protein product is CAISEGRTGDNEKLFF.

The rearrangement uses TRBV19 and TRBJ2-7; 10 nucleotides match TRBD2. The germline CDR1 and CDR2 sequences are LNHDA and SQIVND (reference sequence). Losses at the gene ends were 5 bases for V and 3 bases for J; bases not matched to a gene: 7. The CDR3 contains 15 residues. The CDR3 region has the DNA TGTGCCAGTAGTGGAAGGACTAGCGGTGACTACGAGCAGTACTTC. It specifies CASSGRTSGDYEQYF.

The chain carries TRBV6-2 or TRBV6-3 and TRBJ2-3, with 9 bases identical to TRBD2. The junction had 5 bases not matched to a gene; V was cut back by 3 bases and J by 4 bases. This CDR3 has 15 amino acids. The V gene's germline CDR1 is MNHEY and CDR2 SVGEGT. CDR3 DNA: TGTGCCAGCAGTTATGGGCTAGCGGGATCAGATACGCAGTATTTT. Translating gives CASSYGLAGSDTQYF.

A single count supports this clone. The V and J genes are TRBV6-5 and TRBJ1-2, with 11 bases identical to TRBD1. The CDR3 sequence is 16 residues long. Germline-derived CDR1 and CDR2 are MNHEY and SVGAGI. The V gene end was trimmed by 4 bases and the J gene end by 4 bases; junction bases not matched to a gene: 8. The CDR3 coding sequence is TGTGCCAGCAGTTTAGCCGGGACAGGGGGGACCTATGGCTACACCTTC. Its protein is CASSLAGTGGTYGYTF.

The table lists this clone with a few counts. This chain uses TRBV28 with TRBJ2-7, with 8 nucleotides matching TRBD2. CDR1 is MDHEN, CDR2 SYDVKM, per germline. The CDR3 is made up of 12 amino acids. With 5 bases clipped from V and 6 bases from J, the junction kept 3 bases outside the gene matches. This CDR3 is CASSRTSIEQYF. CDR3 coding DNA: TGTGCCAGCAGTAGGACTAGCATCGAGCAGTACTTC.

In DNA form, the CDR3 reads TGTGCCACCAGTGACCCCGGGACAGGGGGCGCGGGCAATCAGCCCCAGCATTTT. Its protein product is CATSDPGTGGAGNQPQHF. J is TRBJ1-5 and V is TRBV24-1; 12 positions agree with TRBD1. With 4 bases clipped from V and 2 bases from J, the junction kept 8 bases outside the gene matches. Germline assignment: CDR1 KGHDR and CDR2 SFDVKD. The CDR3 has 18 residues.

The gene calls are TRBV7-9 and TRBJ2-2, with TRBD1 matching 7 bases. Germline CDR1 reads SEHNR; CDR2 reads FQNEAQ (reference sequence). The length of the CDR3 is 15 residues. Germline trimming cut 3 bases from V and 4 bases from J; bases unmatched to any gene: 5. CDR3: CASSFRQGGTGELFF. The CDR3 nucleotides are TGTGCCAGCAGCTTCAGACAGGGTGGCACCGGGGAGCTGTTTTTT.

The CDR3 protein is CSVDTGSYNEQFF. DNA for the CDR3: TGCAGCGTGGATACAGGCTCCTACAATGAGCAGTTCTTC. V and J are TRBV29-1 and TRBJ2-1; the D gene is possibly TRBD1 (5 bases). The CDR3 is 13 residues long. V was clipped by 6 bases and J by 0 bases, with 9 bases between them. The germline V gene has CDR1 SQVTM and CDR2 ANQGSEA.

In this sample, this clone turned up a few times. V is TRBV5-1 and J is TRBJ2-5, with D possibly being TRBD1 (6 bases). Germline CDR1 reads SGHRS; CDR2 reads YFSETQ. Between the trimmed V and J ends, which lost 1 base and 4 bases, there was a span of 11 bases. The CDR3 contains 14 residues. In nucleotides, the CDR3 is TGCGCCAGCAGCTTGACAGGGTGGGGAGAGACCCAGTACTTC. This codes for CASSLTGWGETQYF.